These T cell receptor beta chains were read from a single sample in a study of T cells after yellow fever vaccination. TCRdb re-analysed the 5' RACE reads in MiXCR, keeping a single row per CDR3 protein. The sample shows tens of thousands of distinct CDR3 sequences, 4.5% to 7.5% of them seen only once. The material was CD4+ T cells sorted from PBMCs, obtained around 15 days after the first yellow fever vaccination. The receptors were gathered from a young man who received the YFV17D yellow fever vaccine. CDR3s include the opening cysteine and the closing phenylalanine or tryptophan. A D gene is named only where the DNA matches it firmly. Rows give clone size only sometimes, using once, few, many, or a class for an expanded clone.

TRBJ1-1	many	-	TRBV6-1	CASSERGNTEAFF	TGTGCCAGCAGTGAACGGGGGAACACTGAAGCTTTCTTT
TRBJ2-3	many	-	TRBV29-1	CSVDRPGGLTDTQYF	TGCAGCGTTGACAGGCCGGGGGGCCTGACAGATACGCAGTATTTT
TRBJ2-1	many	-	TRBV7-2	CASLPGRGSSYNEQFF	TGTGCCAGCCTCCCCGGGCGGGGCTCGTCCTACAATGAGCAGTTCTTC
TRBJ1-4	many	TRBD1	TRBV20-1	CSAETGRDEKLFF	TGCAGTGCTGAGACAGGGCGAGATGAAAAACTGTTTTTT
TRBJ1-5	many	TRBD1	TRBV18	CASSEGTGGHQPQHF	TGTGCCAGCTCAGAAGGGACAGGGGGCCATCAGCCCCAGCATTTT
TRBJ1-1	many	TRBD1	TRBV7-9	CASSLLSRDRGMKVNTEAFF	TGTGCCAGCAGCTTACTCAGTAGGGACAGGGGGATGAAAGTGAACACTGAAGCTTTCTTT
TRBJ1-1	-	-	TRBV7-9	CASSNPWAEEAFF	TGTGCCAGCAGCAATCCGTGGGCAGAAGAAGCTTTCTTT
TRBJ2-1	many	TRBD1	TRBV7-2	CASSRNQGASEQFF	TGTGCCAGCAGTCGAAACCAGGGGGCGAGTGAGCAGTTCTTC
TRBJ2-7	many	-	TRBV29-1	CSVVRQEPNEQYF	TGCAGCGTTGTGCGGCAGGAACCTAACGAGCAGTACTTC
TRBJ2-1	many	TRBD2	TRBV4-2	CASSQDGLAGFF	TGTGCCAGCAGCCAAGATGGGCTAGCGGGGTTCTTC
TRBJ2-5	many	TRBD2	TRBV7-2	CASRVSGGETQYF	TGTGCCAGCAGAGTTAGCGGGGGAGAGACCCAGTACTTC
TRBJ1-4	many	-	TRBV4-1	CASSQAPDGGLLDEKLFF	TGCGCCAGCAGCCAAGCCCCCGACGGGGGGCTTTTGGATGAAAAACTGTTTTTT
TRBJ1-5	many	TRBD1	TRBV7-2	CASSSQGGQPQHF	TGTGCCAGCAGCTCCCAGGGGGGGCAGCCCCAGCATTTT
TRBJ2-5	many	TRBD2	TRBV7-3	CASSLGGGAGETQYF	TGTGCCAGCAGCTTAGGCGGGGGGGCCGGTGAGACCCAGTACTTC
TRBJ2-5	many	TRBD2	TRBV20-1	CSARSPGGETQYF	TGCAGTGCTAGATCCCCGGGGGGGGAGACCCAGTACTTC
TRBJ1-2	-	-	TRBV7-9	CASGPGLLYGYTF	TGTGCCAGCGGCCCTGGGCTCCTCTATGGCTACACCTTC
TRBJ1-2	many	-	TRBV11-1	CASSLRQTNYGYTF	TGTGCCAGCAGCTTAAGACAGACGAACTATGGCTACACCTTC
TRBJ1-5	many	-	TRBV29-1	CSVGMQGKDQPQHF	TGCAGCGTTGGCATGCAGGGAAAGGATCAGCCCCAGCATTTT
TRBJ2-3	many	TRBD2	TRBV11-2	CASSPGRRGEGTDTQYF	TGTGCCAGCAGCCCTGGACGACGGGGGGAGGGCACAGATACGCAGTATTTT
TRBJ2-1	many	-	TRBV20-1	CSAIRGVTGNEQFF	TGCAGTGCTATCAGGGGTGTGACGGGCAATGAGCAGTTCTTC
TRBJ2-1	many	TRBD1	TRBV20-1	CSAPGTGGNEQFF	TGCAGTGCACCCGGGACAGGGGGCAATGAGCAGTTCTTC
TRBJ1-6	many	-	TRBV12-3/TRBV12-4	CASSFGRRKADSPLHF	TGTGCCAGCAGTTTTGGGCGGCGAAAAGCAGATTCACCCCTCCACTTT
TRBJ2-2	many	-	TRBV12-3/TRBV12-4	CASSYRRESAGELFF	TGTGCCAGCAGTTATAGAAGGGAATCAGCCGGGGAGCTGTTTTTT
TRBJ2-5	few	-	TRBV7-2	CASSLMGGLKETQYF	TGTGCCAGCAGCTTAATGGGGGGCCTAAAAGAGACCCAGTACTTC
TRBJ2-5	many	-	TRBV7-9	CASSLQQETQYF	TGTGCCAGCAGCTTGCAGCAAGAGACCCAGTACTTC
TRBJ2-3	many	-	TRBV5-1	CASSLTFDSTDTQYF	TGCGCCAGCAGCTTGACCTTCGACAGCACAGATACGCAGTATTTT